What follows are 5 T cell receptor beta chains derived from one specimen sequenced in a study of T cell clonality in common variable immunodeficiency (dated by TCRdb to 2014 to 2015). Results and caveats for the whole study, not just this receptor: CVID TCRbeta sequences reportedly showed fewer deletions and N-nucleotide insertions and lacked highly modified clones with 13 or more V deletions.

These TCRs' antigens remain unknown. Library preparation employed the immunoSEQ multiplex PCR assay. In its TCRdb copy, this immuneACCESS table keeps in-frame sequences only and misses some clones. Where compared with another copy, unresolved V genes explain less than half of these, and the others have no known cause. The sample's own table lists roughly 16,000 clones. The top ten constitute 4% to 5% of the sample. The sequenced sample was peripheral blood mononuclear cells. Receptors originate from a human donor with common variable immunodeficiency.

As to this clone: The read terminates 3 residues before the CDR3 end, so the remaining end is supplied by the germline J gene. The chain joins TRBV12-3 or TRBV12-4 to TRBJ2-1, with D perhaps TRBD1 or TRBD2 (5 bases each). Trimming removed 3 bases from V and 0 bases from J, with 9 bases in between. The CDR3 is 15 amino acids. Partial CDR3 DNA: TGTGCCAGCAGTTTGGCAGGGAGCTCCTACAATGAG. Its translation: CASSLAGSSYNE. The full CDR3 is CASSLAGSSYNEQFF.

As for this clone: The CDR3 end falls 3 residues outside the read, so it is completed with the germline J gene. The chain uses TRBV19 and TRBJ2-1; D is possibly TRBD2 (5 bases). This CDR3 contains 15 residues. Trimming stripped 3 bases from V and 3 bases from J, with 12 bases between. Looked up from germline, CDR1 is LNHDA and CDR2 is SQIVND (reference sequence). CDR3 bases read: TGTGCCAGTAGTATTCAAGCGGATTACTACAATGAG. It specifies CASSIQADYYNE. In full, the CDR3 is CASSIQADYYNEQFF.

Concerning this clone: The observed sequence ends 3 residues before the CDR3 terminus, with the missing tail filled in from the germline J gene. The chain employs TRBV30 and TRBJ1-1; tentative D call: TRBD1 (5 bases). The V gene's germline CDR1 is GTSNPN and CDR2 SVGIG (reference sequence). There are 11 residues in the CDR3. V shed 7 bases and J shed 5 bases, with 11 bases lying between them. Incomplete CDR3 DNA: TGTGCCTCTACAACAGGTACTGAA. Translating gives CASTTGTE. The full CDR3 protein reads CASTTGTEAFF. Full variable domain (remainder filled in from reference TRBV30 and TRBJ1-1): SQTIHQWPATLVQPVGSPLSLECTVEGTSNPNLYWYRQAAGRGLQLLFYSVGIGQISSEVPQNLSASRPQDRQFILSSKKLLLSDSGFYLCASTTGTEAFFGQGTRLTVV.

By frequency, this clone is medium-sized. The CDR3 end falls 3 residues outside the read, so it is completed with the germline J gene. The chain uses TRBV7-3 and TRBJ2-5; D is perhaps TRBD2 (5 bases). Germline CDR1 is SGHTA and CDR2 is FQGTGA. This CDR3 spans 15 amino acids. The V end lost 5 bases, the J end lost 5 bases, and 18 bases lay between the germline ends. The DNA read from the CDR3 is TGTGCCAGCAGCCCCGGGCTAATTGGCGGGGAGACC. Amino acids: CASSPGLIGGET. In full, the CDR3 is CASSPGLIGGETQYF. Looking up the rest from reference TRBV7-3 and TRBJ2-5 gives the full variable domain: GAGVSQTPSNKVTEKGKYVELRCDPISGHTALYWYRQSLGQGPEFLIYFQGTGAADDSGLPNDRFFAVRPEGSVSTLKIQRTERGDSAVYLCASSPGLIGGETQYFGPGTRLLVL.

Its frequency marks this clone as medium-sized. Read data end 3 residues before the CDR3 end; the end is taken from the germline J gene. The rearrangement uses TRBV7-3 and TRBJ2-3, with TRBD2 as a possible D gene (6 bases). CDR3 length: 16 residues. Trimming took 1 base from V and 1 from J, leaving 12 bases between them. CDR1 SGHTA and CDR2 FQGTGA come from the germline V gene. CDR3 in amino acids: CASSLMGGEGTDTQYF. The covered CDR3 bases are TGTGCCAGCAGCTTAATGGGGGGAGAGGGCACAGATACG. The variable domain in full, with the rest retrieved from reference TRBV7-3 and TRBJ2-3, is GAGVSQTPSNKVTEKGKYVELRCDPISGHTALYWYRQSLGQGPEFLIYFQGTGAADDSGLPNDRFFAVRPEGSVSTLKIQRTERGDSAVYLCASSLMGGEGTDTQYFGPGTRLTVL.